This T cell receptor (beta chain) was captured in a study of cytomegalovirus exposure and HLA in healthy donors. Findings of the study overall: Reports state that TCR beta sequences accurately predicted most subjects' HLA-A and HLA-B alleles. In an earlier analysis, most TCR beta V segments were productive about 87% or about 30% of the time. A further, later analysis showed that HLA-associated TCR beta chains (compared with equally common others) were more clonally expanded. Accounts indicate the classifier identified cytomegalovirus status with strong specificity and sensitivity.

Germline V gene data show CDR1 as SEHNR and CDR2 as FQNEAQ (reference sequence). The CDR3 has 15 amino acids. V trimming: 4 bases; J trimming: 4 bases; junction bases outside the gene matches: 6. On this clone itself: Its matching antigen is unknown.

The PCR used 60 Vbeta and 13 Jbeta primers. Data came from immunoSEQ multiplex PCR; TCRdb stores just in-frame clones and leaves some out. The sample contains 150,000 to 200,000 clones, approximately 73% of which appear only once. The source material was PBMCs. The chain has TRBV7-9 and TRBJ1-2; TRBD1 matches 10 bases. The sequence was obtained from a man between 50 and 59 years old in good health and CMV-seronegative. CDR3 DNA: TGTGCCAGCAGCTACTCGACAGGGGGCAGCTATGGCTACACCTTC. Amino acid sequence: CASSYSTGGSYGYTF.